Below, 26 T cell receptor beta chains from the same sample are listed, as sequenced in a study of OX40 agonist ivuxolimab in advanced cancers. This table comes from immunoSEQ multiplex PCR, and its TCRdb copy is limited to in-frame clones, with some not included. The data contain tens of thousands of clones, 87% of them singletons. Sequences were derived from CD4+ or CD8+ T cells sorted from blood, sampled in a trial of the OX40 agonist ivuxolimab. These receptors all come from an adult with an advanced solid tumor such as melanoma, head and neck, liver or kidney cancer.

The rearrangement links TRBV4-1 to TRBJ1-5; TRBD1 aligns across 7 bases. Germline V gene lookup returns CDR1 MGHRA and CDR2 YSYEKL. V lost 3 bases, J lost 5 bases, and 7 bases stayed unmatched. The CDR3 is 15 amino acids. The CDR3, as DNA: TGCGCCAGCAGCCATACAGACAGGGATGATCAGCCCCAGCATTTT. It is translated as CASSHTDRDDQPQHF.

The V call is TRBV18, the J call TRBJ2-3; no reliable D call. With 4 bases removed from V and 4 bases from J, the gap between germline ends came to 6 bases. From germline, CDR1 is KGHSH and CDR2 LQKENI. The CDR3 runs 12 residues. CDR3 amino acids: CASSRTADTQYF. The DNA of the CDR3 is TGTGCCAGCTCACGAACAGCAGATACGCAGTATTTT.

The V call is TRBV25-1, the J call TRBJ2-3; no clear D gene. Trimming shortened V by 3 bases and J by 6 bases, and 13 bases separated the two germline ends. CDR1 MGHDK and CDR2 SYGVNS come from the germline V gene. The CDR3 consists of 14 residues. CDR3 in DNA: TGTGCCAGCAGTGAGGTGGGGTTAGGGGATACGCAGTATTTT. Encoded protein: CASSEVGLGDTQYF.

V and J are TRBV5-6 and TRBJ2-3; TRBD2 matches 7 bases. The germline CDR1 and CDR2 sequences are SGHDT and YYEEEE. V trimming: 3 bases; J trimming: 3 bases; junction bases outside the gene matches: 4. The CDR3 consists of 14 residues. In DNA, the CDR3 is TGTGCCAGCAGCTGGGGGAGGGAAACAGATACGCAGTATTTT. This codes for CASSWGRETDTQYF. Complete variable domain (other parts from reference TRBV5-6 and TRBJ2-3): DAGVTQSPTHLIKTRGQQVTLRCSPKSGHDTVSWYQQALGQGPQFIFQYYEEEERQRGNFPDRFSGHQFPNYSSELNVNALLLGDSALYLCASSWGRETDTQYFGPGTRLTVL.

About this clone itself: A junction end diverges from the germline sequence, so it may reflect a read error. This chain connects TRBV7-7 to TRBJ2-5; D remains ambiguous. The germline V gene has CDR1 SSHAT and CDR2 FNYEAQ (reference sequence). This CDR3 contains 14 residues. CDR3 in amino acids: CASSLTRNQETQYF. The CDR3, as DNA: TGTGCTAGCAGCTTAACCCGGAATCAAGAGACCCAGTACTTC.

The chain employs TRBV5-1 and TRBJ1-1; D ambiguous. Germline CDR1 and CDR2: SGHRS and YFSETQ. There are 14 residues in the CDR3. Trimming shortened V by 4 bases and J by 1 base, and 11 bases separated the two germline ends. The CDR3 protein is CASSRDGPNTEAFF. DNA for the CDR3: TGCGCCAGCAGCCGAGACGGCCCGAACACTGAAGCTTTCTTT.

Written as DNA, the CDR3 is TGTGCCAGCAGCTTTGTTGTGCAGTACTTC. This encodes CASSFVVQYF. V and J are TRBV12-1 and TRBJ2-7. TRBV12-1 is a listed pseudogene. The length of the CDR3 is 10 residues.

DNA for the CDR3: TGCAGCGTTGATGGAGCTAGCGGTGGAGAGACCCAGTACTTC. This codes for CSVDGASGGETQYF. V is TRBV29-1 and J is TRBJ2-5, with 7 bases fitting TRBD2. This CDR3 spans 14 amino acids. In germline, CDR1 is SQVTM, CDR2 ANQGSEA. Trimming took 3 bases from V and 4 from J; bases not matched to a gene: 8.

This chain links TRBV19 with TRBJ2-2, with 7 bases lining up with TRBD1. Looked up from germline, CDR1 is LNHDA and CDR2 is SQIVND (reference sequence). This CDR3 is 16 amino acids long. Trimming at V came to 7 bases and at J to 2 bases, leaving 10 bases not matched to a gene. The CDR3, as DNA: TGTGCCAGTACCCTAACCTGGGACAGTAACACCGGGGAGCTGTTTTTT. Encoded protein: CASTLTWDSNTGELFF.

The chain combines TRBV29-1 with TRBJ2-2; either TRBD1 or TRBD2 may fit D (6 bases each). The CDR3 is made up of 13 amino acids. Germline V gives CDR1 SQVTM, CDR2 ANQGSEA. The V and J ends lost 7 bases and 3 bases respectively, with 12 bases between them. DNA of the CDR3: TGCAGCGCAAACAGGGACTACACCGGGGAGCTGTTTTTT. Translated: CSANRDYTGELFF.

The chain combines TRBV16 with TRBJ2-1; tentative D call: TRBD1 (6 bases). Germline V lookup: CDR1 KGHSY, CDR2 FQNENV. The CDR3 extends over 16 amino acids. Trimming took off 4 bases at V and 1 base at J, with 14 bases between the two ends. The CDR3: CASSRNRVSSYNEQFF. In DNA form, the CDR3 reads TGTGCCAGCAGCCGCAACAGGGTCAGTTCCTACAATGAGCAGTTCTTC.

This rearrangement joins TRBV4-2 to TRBJ2-4; no firm D call. With 0 bases removed from V and 0 bases from J, the gap between germline ends came to 12 bases. Looked up from germline, CDR1 is LGHNA and CDR2 is YNFKEQ. This CDR3 has 17 amino acids. The CDR3 coding sequence is TGTGCCAGCAGCCAAGATAGAACCCCCTCAGCCAAAAACATTCAGTACTTC. Protein sequence: CASSQDRTPSAKNIQYF.

V is TRBV7-2 and J is TRBJ1-5; unclear D gene. Germline CDR1 SGHTA, CDR2 FQGNSA. The CDR3 extends over 16 amino acids. V was cut by 1 base and J by 6 bases, with 16 bases left in between. CDR3 DNA: TGTGCCAGCAGCTTAGTCGGTGGGCGTCTGGGTCAGCCCCAGCATTTT. Its translation: CASSLVGGRLGQPQHF.

The chain recombines TRBV7-8 with TRBJ1-3, with D uncertain. Germline CDR1 is SGHVS and CDR2 is FQNEAQ. The V gene lost 4 bases and the J gene lost 4 bases, with 17 bases spanning the gap. The CDR3 is made up of 16 amino acids. The DNA of the CDR3 is TGTGCCAGCAGCTCCCATCGGATCCTTGGCGGAAACACCATATATTTT. This encodes CASSSHRILGGNTIYF. Full variable domain (rest looked up from reference TRBV7-8 and TRBJ1-3): GAGVSQSPRYKVAKRGQDVALRCDPISGHVSLFWYQQALGQGPEFLTYFQNEAQLDKSGLPSDRFFAERPEGSVSTLKIQRTQQEDSAVYLCASSSHRILGGNTIYFGEGSWLTVV.

J is TRBJ2-1 and V is TRBV6-7; possibly TRBD1 or TRBD2 for D (5 bases each). TRBV6-7 is marked as an open reading frame, function uncertain. This CDR3 is built from 12 residues. Trimming took 11 bases from V and 2 from J, leaving 10 bases between them. CDR3 DNA sequence: TGTGCCTCTGGGACGACCTACAATGAGCAGTTCTTC. Translation gives CASGTTYNEQFF.

Written as DNA, the CDR3 is TGTGCCACCAGCTTCGGCAGGGCGTCTTTCAGCAATCAGCCCCAGCATTTT. Its translation is CATSFGRASFSNQPQHF. The rearrangement links TRBV15 to TRBJ1-5; D perhaps matches TRBD1 (5 bases). Germline loops: CDR1 LNHNV, CDR2 YYDKDF (reference sequence). With 5 bases removed from V and 1 base from J, the gap between germline ends came to 18 bases. This CDR3 is 17 amino acids long.

This clone was detected a few times. The chain carries TRBV19 and TRBJ1-1; D gene ambiguous. V was trimmed by 4 bases and J by 1 base, leaving 4 bases between them. In germline, CDR1 is LNHDA, CDR2 SQIVND (reference sequence). This CDR3 is 12 amino acids long. The CDR3 bases are TGTGCCAGTAGTAAGCCGAACACTGAAGCTTTCTTT. Encoded protein: CASSKPNTEAFF.

The chain links TRBV6-6 to TRBJ2-5; tentative D call: TRBD2 (7 bases). The J call may be in error: the DNA end matches TRBJ2-7 better. Germline V gene sequence: CDR1 MNHNY, CDR2 SVGAGI (reference sequence). The CDR3 is 15 amino acids. The CDR3 DNA sequence: TGTGCCAGCATCTTGGGGGGGACACAATCCTACGAGCAGTACTTC. It yields the protein CASILGGTQSYEQYF.

V gene TRBV2 combines with J gene TRBJ2-1; 11 nucleotides line up with TRBD2. CDR3 size: 15 residues. Germline trimming cut 4 bases from V and 2 bases from J; bases unmatched to any gene: 1. Germline V CDR1 and CDR2: SNHLY, FYNNEI. The CDR3 DNA is TGTGCCAGCAGTGTAGCGGGAGGGACCTACAATGAGCAGTTCTTC. Its translation is CASSVAGGTYNEQFF.

The chain uses TRBV28 and TRBJ2-7, with 11 positions matching TRBD1. This CDR3 has 12 amino acids. CDR1 is MDHEN and CDR2 is SYDVKM in the germline V gene. The V and J ends lost 5 bases and 9 bases, in that order; junction bases with no gene match: 3. CDR3 DNA: TGTGCCAGCAGTCCAGGGACAGGGGGGCAGTACTTC. This codes for CASSPGTGGQYF. Looking up the rest from reference TRBV28 and TRBJ2-7 gives the full variable domain: DVKVTQSSRYLVKRTGEKVFLECVQDMDHENMFWYRQDPGLGLRLIYFSYDVKMKEKGDIPEGYSVSREKKERFSLILESASTNQTSMYLCASSPGTGGQYFGPGTRLTVT.

The chain has TRBV4-2 and TRBJ2-5, with D perhaps TRBD1 (5 bases). The germline CDR1 and CDR2 sequences are LGHNA and YNFKEQ. The CDR3 contains 15 residues. V gave up 0 bases and J gave up 3 bases, with 11 bases separating them. CDR3 in amino acids: CASSQDGFREETQYF. CDR3 nucleotides: TGTGCCAGCAGCCAAGATGGATTCAGGGAAGAGACCCAGTACTTC.

J is TRBJ2-2 and V is TRBV11-2; D is ambiguous. The V end was cut by 5 bases, the J end by 1 base, with 5 bases between. The CDR3 length is 13 residues. Germline CDR1 reads SGHAT; CDR2 reads FQNNGV. CDR3 amino acids: CASSPMNTGELFF. The CDR3 nucleotides read TGTGCCAGCAGCCCGATGAACACCGGGGAGCTGTTTTTT.

This chain links TRBV4-1 with TRBJ2-1; 9 nucleotides agree with TRBD2. The CDR3 consists of 17 residues. V trimming: 6 bases; J trimming: 12 bases; junction bases outside the gene matches: 21. The V gene's germline CDR1 is MGHRA and CDR2 YSYEKL. The CDR3 DNA is TGCGCCAGCAGGGAATTCCCCCTGGGGGTAGCGGGAGACTGGCAGTTCTTC. As protein: CASREFPLGVAGDWQFF.

The chain recombines TRBV19 with TRBJ2-1, with D unclear. CDR3 size: 11 residues. Germline CDR1 is LNHDA and CDR2 is SQIVND (reference sequence). Trimming took off 6 bases at V and 7 bases at J, with 7 bases between the two ends. CDR3: CASRKFNEQFF. The CDR3 bases are TGTGCCAGTAGGAAATTTAATGAGCAGTTCTTC.

The chain is built from TRBV5-1 and TRBJ1-1; 7 bases align to TRBD1. V gave up 1 base and J gave up 1 base; unmatched junction bases: 1. Germline V gene lookup returns CDR1 SGHRS and CDR2 YFSETQ. The CDR3 is 14 residues long. The DNA of the CDR3 is TGCGCCAGCAGCTTGACAGGGGAGAACACTGAAGCTTTCTTT. It is translated as CASSLTGENTEAFF.

To note about this clone: The same CDR3 can be traced to other DNA sequences in this sample. The rearrangement links TRBV27 to TRBJ1-6; weak D call: TRBD1 (5 bases). The CDR3 totals 18 residues. The V gene's germline CDR1 is MNHEY and CDR2 SMNVEV (reference sequence). V lost 5 bases to trimming and J lost 0 bases, with 17 bases between them. DNA for the CDR3: TGTGCCAGCAGTCTTTCGGGACCCCAGAGCTCCTATAATTCACCCCTCCACTTT. Its translation is CASSLSGPQSSYNSPLHF.